The 13 T cell receptor beta chains below come from one sample, sequenced in a study of radiotherapy plus CTLA-4 blockade in lung cancer. Produced via immunoSEQ multiplex PCR; TCRdb's table is partial and in-frame only. The sample has approximately 83,000 clones; 78% are singletons. Source: peripheral blood, taken from a patient treated with radiotherapy plus ipilimumab. These receptors originate from a human donor with non-small cell lung cancer who had a partial response to radiotherapy plus ipilimumab. Some clones in this sample may be carry-over from other donors' samples.

This clone came up a few times. The V call is TRBV19, the J call TRBJ1-4; TRBD1 aligns across 8 bases. The CDR3 extends over 14 amino acids. CDR1 and CDR2 from the germline V gene are LNHDA and SQIVND (reference sequence). After removal of 3 bases from V and 6 bases from J, the junction contained 3 bases not matched to a gene. CDR3 residues: CASSMGQEHEKLFF. CDR3 DNA: TGTGCCAGTAGTATGGGACAGGAGCATGAAAAACTGTTTTTT.

J is TRBJ2-7 and V is TRBV28; 7 nucleotides match TRBD1. The CDR3 has 13 amino acids. Germline lookup yields CDR1 MDHEN and CDR2 SYDVKM. With V trimmed by 6 bases and J by 5 bases, 7 bases remained unmatched. As DNA, the CDR3 is TGTGCCAGCAGGACAGGGTTTCCAGACGAGCAGTACTTC. It codes for CASRTGFPDEQYF.

This rearrangement joins TRBV9 to TRBJ2-7, with D tentatively TRBD2 (5 bases). This CDR3 comprises 15 residues. Trimming pared 0 bases from V and 7 bases from J, leaving 17 bases between. Germline values: CDR1 SGDLS, CDR2 YYNGEE. CDR3 loop: CASSVGVWGAEEQYF. As DNA, the CDR3 is TGTGCCAGCAGCGTAGGGGTATGGGGAGCCGAGGAGCAGTACTTC.

The chain couples TRBV10-2 to TRBJ2-7; a weak D match, TRBD1 (6 bases). The CDR3 loop spans 13 amino acids. Germline CDR1 and CDR2: WSHSY and SAAADI. V lost 2 bases, J lost 6 bases, and 11 bases lay in between. The CDR3 DNA follows: TGCGCCAGCAGTGAGCCCAGGGGCCCCGAGCAGTACTTC. The encoded protein is CASSEPRGPEQYF.

The chain employs TRBV10-3 and TRBJ1-2, with a weak D call TRBD1 (5 bases). V lost 1 base, J lost 6 bases, and 24 bases lay in between. Germline assignment: CDR1 ENHRY and CDR2 SYGVKD. CDR3 length: 18 residues. CDR3 DNA: TGTGCCATCAGTGAGTATCAAGGACAAAGCCCCCTAGGTGATGGCTACACCTTC. It specifies CAISEYQGQSPLGDGYTF.

This clone was seen more than once but under ten times. The chain carries TRBV10-2 and TRBJ1-2; 7 nucleotides match TRBD1. This CDR3 region has 15 residues. Germline CDR1 is WSHSY and CDR2 is SAAADI. V gave up 7 bases and J gave up 7 bases; unmatched junction bases: 15. CDR3 nucleotides: TGCGCCAGCAACTACGCCGGAAGACAGGGTTCTGGCTACACCTTC. Its protein is CASNYAGRQGSGYTF.

This clone was counted between two and nine times. The V call is TRBV7-7, the J call TRBJ1-5, with no clear D. This CDR3 has 13 amino acids. Germline V gives CDR1 SSHAT, CDR2 FNYEAQ (reference sequence). The V gene lost 2 bases and the J gene lost 6 bases, with 8 bases spanning the gap. The CDR3 loop is CASSLNQAQPQHF. In DNA form, the CDR3 reads TGTGCCAGCAGCTTAAATCAGGCTCAGCCCCAGCATTTT.

This chain joins TRBV30 and TRBJ1-2, with D possibly being TRBD1 (6 bases). The CDR3 loop spans 15 amino acids. Looked up from germline, CDR1 is GTSNPN and CDR2 is SVGIG (reference sequence). Trimming left V 4 bases short and J 2 bases short, with 17 bases between. CDR3 sequence: CAWKGGSGSNYGYTF. The CDR3 DNA follows: TGTGCCTGGAAGGGGGGGTCAGGCTCCAACTATGGCTACACCTTC.

The chain recombines TRBV4-1 with TRBJ1-4; 10 positions agree with TRBD1. CDR3 length: 15 residues. Germline-derived CDR1 and CDR2 are MGHRA and YSYEKL. Trimming removed 0 bases from V and 7 bases from J; junction bases left unmatched: 2. Written as DNA, the CDR3 is TGCGCCAGCAGCCAAGATGGGACAGGGGTTGAAAAACTGTTTTTT. It codes for CASSQDGTGVEKLFF.

CDR3: CASSLGLAGADTQYF. The CDR3 nucleotides read TGTGCCAGCAGCTTGGGGCTAGCGGGGGCAGATACGCAGTATTTT. The chain has TRBV5-8 and TRBJ2-3, with 10 bases that match TRBD2. Trimming took 0 bases from V and 4 from J; bases not matched to a gene: 2. The CDR3 consists of 15 residues. Germline V lookup: CDR1 SGHTS, CDR2 YDEGEE.

The V call is TRBV6-1, the J call TRBJ2-7; possible D gene TRBD1, 5 bases. Trimming took off 5 bases at V and 6 bases at J, with 17 bases between the two ends. CDR3 length: 14 amino acids. Germline V lookup: CDR1 MNHNS, CDR2 SASEGT. The CDR3 region has the DNA TGTGCCAGCAGTTTGAAGCGTCAGGGTCGCGAGCAGTACTTC. It specifies CASSLKRQGREQYF.

V usage is TRBV27 and J usage is TRBJ2-3, with D unclear. The germline CDR1 and CDR2 sequences are MNHEY and SMNVEV (reference sequence). The CDR3 covers 14 residues. The ends were cut back, 4 bases at V and 0 bases at J, with 8 bases in the middle. CDR3 DNA sequence: TGTGCCAGCAGTTCAGGTACCAGCACAGATACGCAGTATTTT. Its protein product is CASSSGTSTDTQYF.

This clone was counted only a few times. The CDR3, as DNA: TGTGCCAGCAGGAGGGGGGGCGGGAGGGCCTACGAGCAGTACTTC. It translates to CASRRGGGRAYEQYF. The chain couples TRBV27 to TRBJ2-7, with 9 bases that match TRBD2. Germline V gene sequence: CDR1 MNHEY, CDR2 SMNVEV (reference sequence). This CDR3 is built from 15 residues. The V segment lost 6 bases and the J segment 2 bases; nucleotides outside the gene matches: 8.